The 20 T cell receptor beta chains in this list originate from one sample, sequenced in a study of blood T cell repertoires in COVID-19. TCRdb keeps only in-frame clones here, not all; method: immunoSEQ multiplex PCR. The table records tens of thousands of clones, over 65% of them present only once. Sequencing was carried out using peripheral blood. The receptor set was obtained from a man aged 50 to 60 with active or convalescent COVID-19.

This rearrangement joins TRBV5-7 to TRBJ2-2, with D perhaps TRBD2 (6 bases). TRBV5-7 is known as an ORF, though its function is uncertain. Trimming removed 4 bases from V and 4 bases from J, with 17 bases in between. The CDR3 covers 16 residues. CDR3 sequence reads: CASSTPRGGGTGELFF. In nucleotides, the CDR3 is TGTGCCAGCAGCACCCCTCGGGGAGGAGGCACCGGGGAGCTGTTTTTT.

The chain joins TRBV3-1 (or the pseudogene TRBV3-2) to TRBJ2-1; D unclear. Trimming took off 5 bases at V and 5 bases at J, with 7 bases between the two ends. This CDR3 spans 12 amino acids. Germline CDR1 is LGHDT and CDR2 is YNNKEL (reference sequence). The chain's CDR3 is CASSYVHNEQFF. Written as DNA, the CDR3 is TGTGCCAGCAGCTATGTTCACAATGAGCAGTTCTTC.

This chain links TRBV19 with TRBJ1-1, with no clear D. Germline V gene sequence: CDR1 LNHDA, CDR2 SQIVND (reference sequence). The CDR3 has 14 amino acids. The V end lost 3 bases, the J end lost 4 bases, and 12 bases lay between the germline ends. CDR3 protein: CASSIAGGFTEAFF. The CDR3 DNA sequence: TGTGCCAGTAGTATTGCAGGAGGGTTCACTGAAGCTTTCTTT.

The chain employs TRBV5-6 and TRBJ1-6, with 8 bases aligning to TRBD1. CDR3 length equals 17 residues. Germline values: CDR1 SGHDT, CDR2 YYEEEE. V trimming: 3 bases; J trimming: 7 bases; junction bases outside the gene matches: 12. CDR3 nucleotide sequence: TGTGCCAGCAGCTCCGGACAGGGTATCTCGAAGAATTCACCCCTCCACTTT. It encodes CASSSGQGISKNSPLHF.

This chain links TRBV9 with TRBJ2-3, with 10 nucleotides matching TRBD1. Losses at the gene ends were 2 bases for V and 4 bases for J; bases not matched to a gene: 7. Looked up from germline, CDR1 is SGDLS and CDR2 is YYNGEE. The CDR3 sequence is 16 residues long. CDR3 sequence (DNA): TGTGCCAGCAGCGTGGCCGGGACAGGGGCGCCAGATACGCAGTATTTT. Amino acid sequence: CASSVAGTGAPDTQYF.

The CDR3 spells CASSLRRYRTEAFF. In DNA, the CDR3 is TGTGCCAGCAGCTTGAGGAGGTACCGAACTGAAGCTTTCTTT. The chain recombines TRBV5-4 with TRBJ1-1; no firm D call. The germline V and J ends were trimmed by 1 base and 5 bases, with 12 bases remaining between them. This CDR3 spans 14 amino acids. Germline CDR1 reads SGHNT; CDR2 reads YYREEE (reference sequence).

The CDR3, as DNA: TGTGCCAGCAGCCCATCGACTAGCTCCCCAGATACGCAGTATTTT. It encodes CASSPSTSSPDTQYF. V and J are TRBV7-3 and TRBJ2-3; 7 positions agree with TRBD2. Germline trimming cut 5 bases from V and 4 bases from J; bases unmatched to any gene: 9. The CDR3 consists of 15 residues. Germline values: CDR1 SGHTA, CDR2 FQGTGA. The full variable domain, with the rest looked up from reference TRBV7-3 and TRBJ2-3, is GAGVSQTPSNKVTEKGKYVELRCDPISGHTALYWYRQSLGQGPEFLIYFQGTGAADDSGLPNDRFFAVRPEGSVSTLKIQRTERGDSAVYLCASSPSTSSPDTQYFGPGTRLTVL.

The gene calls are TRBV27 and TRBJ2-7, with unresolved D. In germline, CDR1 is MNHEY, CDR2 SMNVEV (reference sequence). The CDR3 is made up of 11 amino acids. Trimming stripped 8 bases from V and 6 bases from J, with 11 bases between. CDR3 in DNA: TGTGCCAGCGCCCTCGGGTTCGAGCAGTACTTC. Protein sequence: CASALGFEQYF.

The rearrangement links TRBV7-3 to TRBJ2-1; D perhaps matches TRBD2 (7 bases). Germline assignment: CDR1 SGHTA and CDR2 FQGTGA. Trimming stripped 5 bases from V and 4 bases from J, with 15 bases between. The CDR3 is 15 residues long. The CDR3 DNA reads TGTGCCAGCAGCCCCTGGGGGGGCGTGTACAATGAGCAGTTCTTC. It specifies CASSPWGGVYNEQFF.

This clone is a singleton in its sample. The CDR3 region has the DNA TGTGCCAGCATCACGGGGGGATCCGAGCAGTACTTC. Translating it yields CASITGGSEQYF. The rearrangement links TRBV6-5 to TRBJ2-7; 7 positions agree with TRBD2. The CDR3 consists of 12 residues. Trimming at V came to 7 bases and at J to 6 bases, leaving 6 bases not matched to a gene. In germline, CDR1 is MNHEY, CDR2 SVGAGI.

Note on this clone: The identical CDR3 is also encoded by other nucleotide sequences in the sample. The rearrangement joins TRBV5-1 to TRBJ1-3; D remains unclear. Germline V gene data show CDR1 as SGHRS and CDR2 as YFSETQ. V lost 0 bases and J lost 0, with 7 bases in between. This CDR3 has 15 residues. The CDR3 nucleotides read TGCGCCAGCAGCTTGGAAGGAGGCTCTGGAAACACCATATATTTT. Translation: CASSLEGGSGNTIYF.

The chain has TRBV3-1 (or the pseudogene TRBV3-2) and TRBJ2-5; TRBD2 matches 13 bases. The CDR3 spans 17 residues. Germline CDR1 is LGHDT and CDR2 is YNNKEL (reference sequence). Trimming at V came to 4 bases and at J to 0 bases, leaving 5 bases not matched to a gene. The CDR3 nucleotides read TGTGCCAGCAGCCCACTAGCGGGGGGGAATAACCAAGAGACCCAGTACTTC. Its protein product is CASSPLAGGNNQETQYF.

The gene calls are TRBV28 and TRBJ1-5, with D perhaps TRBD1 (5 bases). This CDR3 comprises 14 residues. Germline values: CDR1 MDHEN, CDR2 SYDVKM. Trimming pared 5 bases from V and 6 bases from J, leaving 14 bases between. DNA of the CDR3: TGTGCCAGCAGTGGTGGGGGAGGCGCTCAGCCCCAGCATTTT. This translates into CASSGGGGAQPQHF.

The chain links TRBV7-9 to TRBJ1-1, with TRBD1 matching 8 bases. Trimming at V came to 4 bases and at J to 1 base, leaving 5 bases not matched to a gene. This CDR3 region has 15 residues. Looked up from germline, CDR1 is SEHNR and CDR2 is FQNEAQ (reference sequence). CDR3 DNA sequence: TGTGCCAGCAGCTCGGGACAGGCTTGGAACACTGAAGCTTTCTTT. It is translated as CASSSGQAWNTEAFF.

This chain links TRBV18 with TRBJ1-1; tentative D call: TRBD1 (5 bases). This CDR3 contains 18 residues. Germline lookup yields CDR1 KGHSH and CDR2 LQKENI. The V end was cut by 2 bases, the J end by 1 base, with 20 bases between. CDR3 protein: CASSPEVMQGGSNTEAFF. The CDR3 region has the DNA TGTGCCAGCTCACCAGAGGTCATGCAGGGAGGCTCGAACACTGAAGCTTTCTTT.

CDR3 DNA: TGTGCCAGCAGCTTAAACGGGGGGGCTCGGGAGACCCAGTACTTC. Translated, it gives CASSLNGGARETQYF. V is TRBV7-9 and J is TRBJ2-5, with 8 positions matching TRBD2. Germline loops: CDR1 SEHNR, CDR2 FQNEAQ (reference sequence). J lost 5 bases, V lost 2 bases, and 7 bases had no gene match. The CDR3 is 15 residues long.

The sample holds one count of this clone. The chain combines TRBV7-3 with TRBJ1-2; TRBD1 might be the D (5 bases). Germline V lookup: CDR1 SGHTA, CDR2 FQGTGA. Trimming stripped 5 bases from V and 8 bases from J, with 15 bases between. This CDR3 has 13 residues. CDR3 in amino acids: CASSPPGAGGYTF. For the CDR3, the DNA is TGTGCCAGCAGCCCACCCGGGGCGGGGGGCTACACCTTC.

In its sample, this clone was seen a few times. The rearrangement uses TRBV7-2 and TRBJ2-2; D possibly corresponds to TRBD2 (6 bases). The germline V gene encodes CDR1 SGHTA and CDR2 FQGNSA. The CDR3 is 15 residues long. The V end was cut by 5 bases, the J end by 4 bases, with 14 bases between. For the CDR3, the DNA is TGTGCCAGCAGCCAATGGGGGACTTCCACCGGGGAGCTGTTTTTT. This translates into CASSQWGTSTGELFF.

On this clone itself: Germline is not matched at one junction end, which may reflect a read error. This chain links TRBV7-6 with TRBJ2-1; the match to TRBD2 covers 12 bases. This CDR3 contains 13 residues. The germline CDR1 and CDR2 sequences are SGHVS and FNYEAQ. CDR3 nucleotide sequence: TGTGCCAGCAGCCTAGCGGGGGGGGGAGAGCAGTTCTTC. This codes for CASSLAGGGEQFF.

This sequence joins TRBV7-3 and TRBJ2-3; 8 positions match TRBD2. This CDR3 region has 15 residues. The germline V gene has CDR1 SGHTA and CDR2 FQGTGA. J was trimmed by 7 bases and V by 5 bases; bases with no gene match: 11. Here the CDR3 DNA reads TGTGCCAGCAGCGAGGCGGGCGGGGGGCCAAATACGCAGTATTTT. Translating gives CASSEAGGGPNTQYF. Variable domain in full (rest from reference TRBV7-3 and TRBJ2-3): GAGVSQTPSNKVTEKGKYVELRCDPISGHTALYWYRQSLGQGPEFLIYFQGTGAADDSGLPNDRFFAVRPEGSVSTLKIQRTERGDSAVYLCASSEAGGGPNTQYFGPGTRLTVL.